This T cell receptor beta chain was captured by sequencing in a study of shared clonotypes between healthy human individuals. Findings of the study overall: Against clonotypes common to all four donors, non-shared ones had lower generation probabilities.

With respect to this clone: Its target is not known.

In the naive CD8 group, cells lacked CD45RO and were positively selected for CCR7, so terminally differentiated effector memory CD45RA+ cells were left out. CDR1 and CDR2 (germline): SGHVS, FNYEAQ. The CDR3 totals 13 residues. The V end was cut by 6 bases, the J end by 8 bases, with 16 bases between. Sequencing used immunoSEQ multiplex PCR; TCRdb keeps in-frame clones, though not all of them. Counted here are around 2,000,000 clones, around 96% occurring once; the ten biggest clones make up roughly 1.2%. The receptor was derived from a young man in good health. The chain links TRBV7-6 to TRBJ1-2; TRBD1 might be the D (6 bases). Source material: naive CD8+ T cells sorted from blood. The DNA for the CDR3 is TGTGCCAGCAGTCCTGGGGGGGCGAAGGGCTACACCTTC. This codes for CASSPGGAKGYTF. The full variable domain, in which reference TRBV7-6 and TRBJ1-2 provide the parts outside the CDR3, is GAGVSQSPRYKVTKRGQDVALRCDPISGHVSLYWYRQALGQGPEFLTYFNYEAQQDKSGLPNDRFSAERPEGSISTLTIQRTEQRDSAMYRCASSPGGAKGYTFGSGTRLTVV.